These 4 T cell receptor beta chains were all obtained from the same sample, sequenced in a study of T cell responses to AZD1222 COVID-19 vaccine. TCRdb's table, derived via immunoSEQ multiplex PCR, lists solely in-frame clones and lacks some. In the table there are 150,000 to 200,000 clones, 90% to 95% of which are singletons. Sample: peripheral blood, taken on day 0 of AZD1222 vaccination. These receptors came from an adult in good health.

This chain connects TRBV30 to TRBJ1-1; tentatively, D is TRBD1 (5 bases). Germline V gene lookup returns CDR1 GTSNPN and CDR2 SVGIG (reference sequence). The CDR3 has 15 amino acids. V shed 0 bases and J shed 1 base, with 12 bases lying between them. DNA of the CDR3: TGTGCCTGGAGTGTACGGGGGGTCGGGAACACTGAAGCTTTCTTT. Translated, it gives CAWSVRGVGNTEAFF. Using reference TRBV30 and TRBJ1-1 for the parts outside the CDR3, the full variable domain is SQTIHQWPATLVQPVGSPLSLECTVEGTSNPNLYWYRQAAGRGLQLLFYSVGIGQISSEVPQNLSASRPQDRQFILSSKKLLLSDSGFYLCAWSVRGVGNTEAFFGQGTRLTVV.

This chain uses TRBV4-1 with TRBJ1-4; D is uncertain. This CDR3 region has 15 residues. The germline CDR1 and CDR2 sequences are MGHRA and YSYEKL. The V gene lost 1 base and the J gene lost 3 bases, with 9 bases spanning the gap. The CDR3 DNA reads TGCGCCAGCAGCCAAGGCCACGCATCTAATGAAAAACTGTTTTTT. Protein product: CASSQGHASNEKLFF.

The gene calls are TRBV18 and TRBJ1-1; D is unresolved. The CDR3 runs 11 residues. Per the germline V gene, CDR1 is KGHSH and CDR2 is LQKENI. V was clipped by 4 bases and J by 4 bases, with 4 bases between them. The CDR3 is CASSLITEAFF. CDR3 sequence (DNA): TGTGCCAGCTCACTGATCACTGAAGCTTTCTTT.

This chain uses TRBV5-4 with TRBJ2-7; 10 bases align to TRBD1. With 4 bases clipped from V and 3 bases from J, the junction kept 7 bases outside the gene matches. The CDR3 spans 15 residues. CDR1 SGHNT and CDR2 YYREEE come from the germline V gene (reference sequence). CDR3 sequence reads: CASSKRQGASYEQYF. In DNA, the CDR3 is TGTGCCAGCAGCAAACGACAGGGGGCGAGCTACGAGCAGTACTTC. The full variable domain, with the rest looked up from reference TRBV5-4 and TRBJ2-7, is ETGVTQSPTHLIKTRGQQVTLRCSSQSGHNTVSWYQQALGQGPQFIFQYYREEENGRGNFPPRFSGLQFPNYSSELNVNALELDDSALYLCASSKRQGASYEQYFGPGTRLTVT.